This T cell receptor (beta chain) came from a study of CD8 T cells in Susac syndrome. CDR3 length: 15 residues. Unmatched junction bases numbered 12, after V lost 3 bases and J lost 8 bases. CDR1 KGHSH and CDR2 LQKENI come from the germline V gene. RNA was extracted with the RNeasy kit, and a quantity of roughly 0.5 to 1 ug was reverse transcribed using random hexamers. An immunoSEQ multiplex PCR amplified TCR beta CDR3 over 54 Vbeta and 13 Jbeta. TCRdb re-analysed the immunoSEQ multiplex PCR reads in MiXCR, keeping a single row per CDR3 protein. The sample includes fewer than 350,000 distinct CDR3 sequences, just over 90% seen only once; the top ten take around 0.07%. CD8+ and CD4+ T cells taken from blood had their TCR beta sequenced. Negative isolation was applied to CD8+ and CD4+ T cells, and FACS enrichment was applied to TEMRA cells.

Sequences were obtained from CD4+ T cells from PBMCs. The TCR was taken from a human donor with multiple sclerosis. The chain uses TRBV18 and TRBJ1-2; 7 nucleotides align to TRBD1. The CDR3 DNA is TGTGCCAGCTCACCCGGGGCCGACAGGGACGGAGGCTACACCTTC. Translation: CASSPGADRDGGYTF.